This T cell receptor beta chain came from a study of blood T cell repertoires in COVID-19. The overall study: Researchers got acute and convalescent COVID-19 samples from the United States, Italy and Spain. The cDNA or gDNA used as material had been derived from T cells, B-cell-depleted T cells, or PBMCs.

Per the original data handling: The authors estimated nucleated cell counts from reference gene primer amplification. Clones were sequenced by immunoSEQ multiplex PCR, and TCRdb holds only the in-frame ones, with some missing. V and J calls and clone size are given by that table; D and trimming were obtained from the DNA. The sample consists of more than 90,000 clones, roughly 86% of them appearing once. This CDR3 region has 16 residues. In germline, CDR1 is MNHNS, CDR2 SASEGT. V lost 2 bases and J 4 bases, leaving 17 bases between the germline ends. The sequence came from a man between 40 and 49 years old with acute or convalescent COVID-19. The sequencing input was peripheral blood. The rearrangement links TRBV6-1 to TRBJ1-2; D may be TRBD1 (6 bases). CDR3 residues: CASSELSTGKGYGYTF. In DNA, the CDR3 is TGTGCCAGCAGTGAATTAAGTACAGGGAAGGGCTATGGCTACACCTTC.